The 30 T cell receptor beta chains presented below share a single source sample, sequenced in a study of blood T cell repertoires in COVID-19 (dated by TCRdb to the early 2020s). The library was produced with the immunoSEQ multiplex PCR assay. This immuneACCESS table, as held by TCRdb, lists in-frame sequences with V and J called but not all clones. Of the missing ones, under half trace to an unresolved V gene in checked studies; the others have no known cause. The sample contains roughly 360,000 clones, around 84% of them found a single time. Over 0.95% of the sample rests with the top ten. Sample: peripheral blood. All receptors come from a human donor with acute or convalescent COVID-19. The donor label of this sample is uncertain.

The chain combines TRBV15 with TRBJ1-2, with 12 bases that match TRBD1. This CDR3 has 16 amino acids. From germline, CDR1 is LNHNV and CDR2 YYDKDF (reference sequence). After removal of 1 base from V and 2 bases from J, the junction contained 2 bases not matched to a gene. CDR3 nucleotides: TGTGCCACCAGCAGAGTGGGACAGGGGGCAAACTATGGCTACACCTTC. As protein: CATSRVGQGANYGYTF.

This chain links TRBV19 with TRBJ1-2; D ambiguous. Trimming stripped 4 bases from V and 0 bases from J, with 15 bases between. The CDR3 runs to 16 residues. Germline V CDR1 and CDR2: LNHDA, SQIVND (reference sequence). For the CDR3, the DNA is TGTGCCAGTAGTACTTCCTTCAACAGAGCTAACTATGGCTACACCTTC. Translated, it gives CASSTSFNRANYGYTF.

In DNA form, the CDR3 reads TGCGCCAGCAGTGAGTCTTCTAGCGGGAGGGCCTACAATGAGCAGTTCTTC. Translation gives CASSESSSGRAYNEQFF. V gene TRBV10-1 combines with J gene TRBJ2-1; 12 bases align to TRBD2. With 0 bases clipped from V and 2 bases from J, the junction kept 2 bases outside the gene matches. Germline assignment: CDR1 WNHNN and CDR2 SYGVQD (reference sequence). The CDR3 spans 17 residues.

The gene calls are TRBV19 and TRBJ1-5; D remains unclear. Trimming cost V 7 bases and J 0 bases, with 13 bases left between them. The CDR3 consists of 15 residues. The germline V gene encodes CDR1 LNHDA and CDR2 SQIVND (reference sequence). As DNA, the CDR3 is TGTGCCAGTAAAAATGGAGTCTCTAGCAATCAGCCCCAGCATTTT. It translates to CASKNGVSSNQPQHF.

The chain combines TRBV28 with TRBJ1-2; D is undetermined. The CDR3 extends over 15 amino acids. CDR1 is MDHEN, CDR2 SYDVKM, per germline. V gave up 2 bases and J gave up 2 bases, with 12 bases separating them. DNA for the CDR3: TGTGCCAGCAGTTTAGGAGATATCCCGAACTATGGCTACACCTTC. It encodes CASSLGDIPNYGYTF.

The chain recombines TRBV7-9 with TRBJ1-2, with D tentatively TRBD1 (6 bases). V shed 1 base and J shed 4 bases, with 16 bases lying between them. Germline CDR1 SEHNR, CDR2 FQNEAQ (reference sequence). The CDR3 is made up of 16 amino acids. CDR3 nucleotides: TGTGCCAGCAGCTTAGACGGGACAACGAGGGTCTATGGCTACACCTTC. Protein product: CASSLDGTTRVYGYTF.

This clone was detected once. The rearrangement joins TRBV27 to TRBJ1-5; 9 bases match TRBD1. CDR1 MNHEY and CDR2 SMNVEV come from the germline V gene (reference sequence). The CDR3 totals 16 residues. The V segment lost 5 bases and the J segment 1 base; nucleotides outside the gene matches: 6. In DNA form, the CDR3 reads TGTGCCAGCAGTGCAGGGACAGGGCAGAGCAATCAGCCCCAGCATTTT. It is translated as CASSAGTGQSNQPQHF.

The rearrangement links TRBV2 to TRBJ2-3; 8 bases match TRBD2. Germline loops: CDR1 SNHLY, CDR2 FYNNEI. V shed 8 bases and J 2 bases; nucleotides not matched to a gene: 12. CDR3 length: 16 amino acids. CDR3 protein: CASDPEAGELTDTQYF. Here the CDR3 DNA reads TGTGCCAGCGACCCCGAAGCGGGGGAGCTCACAGATACGCAGTATTTT.

V is TRBV2 and J is TRBJ1-6, with 8 bases matching TRBD1. This CDR3 is built from 14 residues. In germline, CDR1 is SNHLY, CDR2 FYNNEI. Losses at the gene ends were 11 bases for V and 2 bases for J; bases not matched to a gene: 5. As DNA, the CDR3 is TGTGCCGCAGGGGACAGGCCCTATAATTCACCCCTCCACTTT. Translated, it gives CAAGDRPYNSPLHF.

The chain joins TRBV7-8 to TRBJ2-1; D possibly corresponds to TRBD2 (5 bases). From germline, CDR1 is SGHVS and CDR2 FQNEAQ. Trimming took 3 bases from V and 5 from J, leaving 11 bases between them. The CDR3 has 14 amino acids. CDR3 amino acids: CASSLVTTNNEQFF. The DNA for the CDR3 is TGTGCCAGCAGCTTGGTGACTACGAACAATGAGCAGTTCTTC.

V usage is TRBV7-9 and J usage is TRBJ1-2; 8 bases agree with TRBD1. The CDR3 is made up of 13 amino acids. The germline CDR1 and CDR2 sequences are SEHNR and FQNEAQ (reference sequence). The trim removed 7 bases at V and 7 bases at J, leaving 8 bases unmatched. The CDR3: CASTLAGGGGYTF. Here the CDR3 DNA reads TGTGCCAGCACCTTGGCAGGGGGCGGTGGCTACACCTTC.

The chain employs TRBV4-2 and TRBJ2-2; possibly TRBD2 for D (6 bases). The CDR3 runs 16 residues. Per the germline V gene, CDR1 is LGHNA and CDR2 is YNFKEQ. Trimming took 6 bases from V and 4 from J, leaving 18 bases between them. The CDR3 sequence is CASSHETREATGELFF. The CDR3 bases are TGTGCCAGCAGTCACGAGACTAGGGAGGCCACCGGGGAGCTGTTTTTT.

This rearrangement joins TRBV12-3 or TRBV12-4 to TRBJ1-2; the match to TRBD1 covers 7 bases. The CDR3 loop spans 12 amino acids. The ends lost 6 bases at V and 9 bases at J; junction bases unmatched: 7. The chain's CDR3 is CASRTGLNSYTF. For the CDR3, the DNA is TGTGCCAGCAGGACAGGGTTGAATAGCTACACCTTC.

V usage is TRBV2 and J usage is TRBJ2-7; 10 bases align to TRBD2. V dropped 6 bases and J dropped 2; count of bases not matched to a gene: 7. CDR1 is SNHLY, CDR2 FYNNEI, per germline. This CDR3 spans 15 amino acids. The CDR3 sequence: CASRERTSGTYEQYF. DNA of the CDR3: TGTGCCAGCAGGGAAAGGACTAGCGGAACCTACGAGCAGTACTTC.

The V call is TRBV2, the J call TRBJ2-7, with D uncertain. CDR1 is SNHLY, CDR2 FYNNEI, per germline. Deletions cut 7 bases from V and 2 bases from J, with 15 bases between. The CDR3 runs to 14 residues. The CDR3 loop reads CASTTQRPAYEQYF. The CDR3 nucleotides read TGTGCCAGCACCACCCAGAGGCCGGCCTACGAGCAGTACTTC.

This chain connects TRBV4-1 to TRBJ1-3; no clear D. This CDR3 is 15 amino acids long. V was clipped by 0 bases and J by 2 bases, with 8 bases between them. Germline CDR1 is MGHRA and CDR2 is YSYEKL. The CDR3 here is CASSQEALPGNTIYF. In DNA form, the CDR3 reads TGCGCCAGCAGCCAAGAAGCGCTACCTGGAAACACCATATATTTT.

The rearrangement uses TRBV3-1 (or the pseudogene TRBV3-2) and TRBJ1-4; possibly TRBD1 for D (5 bases). V was trimmed by 4 bases and J by 16 bases, leaving 16 bases between them. The germline gives CDR1 LGHDT, CDR2 YNNKEL (reference sequence). The length of the CDR3 is 12 residues. DNA of the CDR3: TGTGCCAGCAGCCCAATCAGGGATATTAAGTTTTTT. This encodes CASSPIRDIKFF.

V is TRBV19 and J is TRBJ1-2, with D possibly TRBD1 on 6 matching bases. Looked up from germline, CDR1 is LNHDA and CDR2 is SQIVND (reference sequence). Trimming shortened V by 7 bases and J by 4 bases, and 22 bases separated the two germline ends. This CDR3 is built from 16 residues. In DNA form, the CDR3 reads TGTGCCAGTACCGAAGGGCAGGGGCGCACATTCTATGGCTACACCTTC. Protein product: CASTEGQGRTFYGYTF.

V usage is TRBV5-6 and J usage is TRBJ1-5; TRBD1 matches 8 bases. Germline CDR1 and CDR2: SGHDT and YYEEEE. This CDR3 region has 16 residues. V was pared by 0 bases and J by 7 bases, with 9 bases of the junction left unmatched. CDR3 coding DNA: TGTGCCAGCAGCTTGGGGCTGACAGGGGAATTCCAGCCCCAGCATTTT. It specifies CASSLGLTGEFQPQHF.

The rearrangement joins TRBV25-1 to TRBJ2-7; D might be TRBD1 (5 bases). The germline V gene has CDR1 MGHDK and CDR2 SYGVNS. The V end lost 6 bases, the J end lost 2 bases, and 14 bases lay between the germline ends. This CDR3 is built from 14 residues. CDR3 nucleotide sequence: TGTGCCAGCAGAAGAGCCGCAGGGACCTACGAGCAGTACTTC. Its translation is CASRRAAGTYEQYF.

The rearrangement joins TRBV5-4 to TRBJ2-7, with a tentative D call TRBD1 (5 bases). V was clipped by 4 bases and J by 1 base, with 12 bases between them. From germline, CDR1 is SGHNT and CDR2 YYREEE (reference sequence). CDR3 length: 14 residues. CDR3 protein: CASSTHQGSYEQYF. The DNA of the CDR3 is TGTGCCAGCAGCACCCATCAGGGTTCCTACGAGCAGTACTTC.

The V and J genes are TRBV5-4 and TRBJ2-1; 15 bases agree with TRBD2. Germline V gene lookup returns CDR1 SGHNT and CDR2 YYREEE (reference sequence). The CDR3 loop spans 13 amino acids. V dropped 7 bases and J dropped 15; count of bases not matched to a gene: 8. CDR3 DNA sequence: TGTGCCAGCGCTGGACTAGCGGGAGGGCCTCTGTTCTTC. Residues: CASAGLAGGPLFF.

This chain uses TRBV18 with TRBJ1-2; D is ambiguous. This CDR3 has 12 amino acids. The germline gives CDR1 KGHSH, CDR2 LQKENI. V was cut by 3 bases and J by 8 bases, with 10 bases left in between. The CDR3 DNA sequence: TGTGCCAGCTCACCCTCCCCGGGGGGCTACACCTTC. The encoded protein is CASSPSPGGYTF.

This clone was seen once. This chain uses TRBV7-9 with TRBJ1-5; perhaps TRBD1 as D (5 bases). Between the trimmed V and J ends, which lost 3 bases and 7 bases, there was a span of 7 bases. The CDR3 is 12 amino acids. Germline values: CDR1 SEHNR, CDR2 FQNEAQ (reference sequence). CDR3 residues: CASSLKGQPQHF. CDR3 DNA: TGTGCCAGCAGCTTGAAGGGGCAGCCCCAGCATTTT.

The genes are TRBV29-1 and TRBJ2-1; 9 nucleotides line up with TRBD1. This CDR3 is 13 amino acids long. The V gene end was trimmed by 7 bases and the J gene end by 7 bases; junction bases not matched to a gene: 8. The V gene's germline CDR1 is SQVTM and CDR2 ANQGSEA. This CDR3 reads CSGILGTGNEQFF. The DNA of the CDR3 is TGCAGCGGGATACTGGGGACAGGGAATGAGCAGTTCTTC.

This clone has more than one count but fewer than ten. CDR3 loop: CATSTRSTGREQYF. CDR3 bases: TGTGCCACCAGCACGCGAAGCACCGGGAGGGAGCAGTACTTC. J is TRBJ2-7 and V is TRBV15, with 7 positions matching TRBD2. J gave up 7 bases and V 4 bases, and 10 bases lay outside the gene matches. Germline V gene sequence: CDR1 LNHNV, CDR2 YYDKDF (reference sequence). This CDR3 is built from 14 residues. Complete variable domain (other parts from reference TRBV15 and TRBJ2-7): DAMVIQNPRYQVTQFGKPVTLSCSQTLNHNVMYWYQQKSSQAPKLLFHYYDKDFNNEADTPDNFQSRRPNTSFCFLDIRSPGLGDTAMYLCATSTRSTGREQYFGPGTRLTVT.

This clone has just a few counts. The chain has TRBV19 and TRBJ1-1, with 8 nucleotides matching TRBD1. Germline V lookup: CDR1 LNHDA, CDR2 SQIVND (reference sequence). The CDR3 is made up of 15 amino acids. With V trimmed by 6 bases and J by 1 base, 7 bases remained unmatched. The CDR3 protein is CASSTLGTGNTEAFF. As DNA, the CDR3 is TGTGCCAGTAGCACTCTCGGGACAGGGAACACTGAAGCTTTCTTT.

Notes on this clone: This specimen includes other DNA sequences encoding the same CDR3. The rearrangement joins TRBV6-5 to TRBJ2-7; a possible D gene is TRBD2 (6 bases). Germline CDR1 reads MNHEY; CDR2 reads SVGAGI. The V and J ends lost 0 bases and 0 bases respectively, with 9 bases between them. This CDR3 is 15 amino acids long. CDR3 DNA: TGTGCCAGCAGTTACTCGGGGACTGGCTCCTACGAGCAGTACTTC. It is translated as CASSYSGTGSYEQYF.

V gene TRBV11-3 combines with J gene TRBJ2-2; D is uncertain. CDR1 and CDR2 from the germline V gene are SGHNT and YENEEA. The CDR3 contains 14 residues. V was trimmed by 4 bases and J by 1 base, leaving 7 bases between them. Here the CDR3 reads CASSSGRNTGELFF. The CDR3 DNA follows: TGTGCCAGCAGCTCGGGTAGGAACACCGGGGAGCTGTTTTTT.

This chain uses TRBV6-5 with TRBJ1-6, with 7 bases that match TRBD1. Germline V CDR1 and CDR2: MNHEY, SVGAGI. With V trimmed by 4 bases and J by 8 bases, 11 bases remained unmatched. The CDR3 is 16 amino acids. The CDR3 is CASSSPQQGYDSPLHF. The CDR3 bases are TGTGCCAGCAGTTCCCCCCAACAGGGGTACGATTCACCCCTCCACTTT.